This T cell receptor beta chain was sequenced during a study of OX40 agonist ivuxolimab in advanced cancers. About the investigation overall: The costimulatory receptor OX40 (CD134) was targeted by ivuxolimab, a fully human IgG2 agonistic monoclonal antibody. Intravenous ivuxolimab was administered to patients every 2 weeks at six dose levels: 0.01, 0.1, 0.3, 1.5, 3 and 10 mg/kg. Of the roughly 52 patients in dose escalation, approximately 20 had hepatocellular carcinoma, around 15 had melanoma, 9 had renal cell carcinoma and 9 had head and neck cancer. In the dose-escalation cohort, 82.7% of patients were male, and the mean age was around 60 years, with a range of 23 to 79. Prior anti-PD-1, anti-PD-L1 or anti-CTLA-4 therapy was permitted, and 35% to 40% of dose-escalation patients had received checkpoint inhibitors. Partial responses were achieved by three dose-escalation patients, of whom one had hepatocellular carcinoma and two had cutaneous melanoma. Peripheral TCRbeta sequencing aimed to test whether ivuxolimab altered TCR sequence diversity and caused clonal T-cell expansion. The monotherapy dose-escalation portion (N of about 50 patients) of the phase I ivuxolimab trial is reported in the paper. What the authors observed across the whole study: After ivuxolimab, CD8+ T cells had more expanded clones than CD4+ T cells on average. Which antigens the clonally expanded peripheral T cells were specific for was not determined. At doses from 0.1 to 3.0 mg/kg, clonal expansion was seen in both CD4+ and CD8+ blood T cells between baseline and week 6. Low levels of normalized T-cell clonal expansion were also seen in some nonresponding patients. In the 0.1-3.0 mg/kg groups, partial responders were among the patients with the lowest normalized peripheral clonal expansion, particularly in CD8+ T cells.

Patients with a history of autoimmune disease or receiving systemic immunosuppression were excluded from the trial. Peripheral blood for TCR sequencing was collected from all dose cohorts at baseline, on cycle 4 day 1, and on cycle 7 day 1. Samples came from an open-label, multicenter, first-in-human phase I dose-escalation trial of ivuxolimab. Adults with locally advanced or metastatic head and neck squamous cell, hepatocellular, melanoma or renal cell carcinoma were enrolled in the trial. Before TCR sequencing, CD4+ and CD8+ T cells were separately sorted from peripheral blood. On this clone itself: Its binding antigen is unknown. No much larger clonotype is one base removed from it; base qualities were not supplied.

To sequence the TCRbeta CDR3 region, genomic DNA was isolated from the sorted cells. The immunoSEQ Assay was used to sequence the TCRbeta CDR3 regions. TCRdb holds this immuneACCESS table with in-frame rearrangements only. Some clones are missing; in checked studies, unresolved V genes explain under half, and the rest has no known cause. Recorded for this sample are about 80,000 clones; approximately 90% of them occurred a single time. The ten largest clones represent about 8% of the sample. The TCR comes from an adult with an advanced solid tumor such as melanoma, head and neck, liver or kidney cancer. Sample: CD4+ or CD8+ T cells sorted from blood, taken in a trial of the OX40 agonist ivuxolimab.

CDR3 region: CASSPDHTYEQYF. The nucleotides read TGTGCCAGCAGCCCGGACCACACCTACGAGCAGTACTTC. Rearrangement joined TRBV5-4 to TRBJ2-7, with the D segment identity uncertain. The germline V gene (reference sequence) provides CDR1 SGHNT and CDR2 YYREEE. The CDR3 has 13 amino acids, counting the end cysteine and phenylalanine. The read is trimmed to its CDR3 DNA, 39 bases read in frame from base 1. Between the V and J ends, shortened by 4 bases and 2 bases respectively, the junction contains 10 bases.